This T cell receptor beta chain was profiled in a study of T cells in localized non-small cell lung cancer. The study, taken as a whole, reports: Uninvolved adjacent lung showed peak T cell clonality, exceeding tumor. Appearance in adjacent lung was seen for a median roughly 50 of the top 100 tumor clones. Patients showing higher blood T cell density tended to see longer overall survival. Heterogeneity remains possible because sequencing was limited to only one tumor region.

Points on this clone: Its matching antigen is unknown.

The CDR3 sequence is 14 residues long. Clones were sequenced by immunoSEQ multiplex PCR, and TCRdb holds only the in-frame ones, with some missing. The sample lists tens of thousands of clones, around 84% occurring once. The material sequenced was peripheral blood, taken before any cancer treatment. This sequence was found in a male donor aged 60 or over with stage III lung adenocarcinoma. V and J are TRBV21-1 and TRBJ2-1; the D segment call TRBD2 is taken from the table without a DNA check. TRBV21-1 is a recognized pseudogene. CDR3 in amino acids: CASSKVTPRDEQFF. The CDR3 coding sequence is TGTGCCAGCAGCAAAGTAACGCCCCGGGATGAGCAGTTCTTC.